This T cell receptor beta chain was sequenced in a study of cytomegalovirus exposure and HLA in healthy donors. Study-level background: Genotyping showed around 80% of hundreds of donors falling in the Caucasian-associated ancestry cluster.

Looked up from germline, CDR1 is LGHNA and CDR2 is YNFKEQ. V dropped 1 base and J dropped 2 bases, with 9 bases sitting between them. The CDR3 is made up of 15 amino acids. PCR involved 60 Vbeta and 13 Jbeta primers. Generated by immunoSEQ multiplex PCR, the TCRdb table keeps only in-frame clones and is missing some. The table shows 95,000 to 150,000 clones, with roughly 66% occurring only once. The chain uses TRBV4-2 and TRBJ1-5, with D maybe TRBD1 (6 bases). The source of this sequence is a man in his fifties or sixties in good health and CMV-seropositive. The specimen sequenced was PBMCs. CDR3 DNA: TGTGCCAGCAGCCAAGCGACAGGCCGCAATCAGCCCCAGCATTTT. Protein sequence: CASSQATGRNQPQHF.